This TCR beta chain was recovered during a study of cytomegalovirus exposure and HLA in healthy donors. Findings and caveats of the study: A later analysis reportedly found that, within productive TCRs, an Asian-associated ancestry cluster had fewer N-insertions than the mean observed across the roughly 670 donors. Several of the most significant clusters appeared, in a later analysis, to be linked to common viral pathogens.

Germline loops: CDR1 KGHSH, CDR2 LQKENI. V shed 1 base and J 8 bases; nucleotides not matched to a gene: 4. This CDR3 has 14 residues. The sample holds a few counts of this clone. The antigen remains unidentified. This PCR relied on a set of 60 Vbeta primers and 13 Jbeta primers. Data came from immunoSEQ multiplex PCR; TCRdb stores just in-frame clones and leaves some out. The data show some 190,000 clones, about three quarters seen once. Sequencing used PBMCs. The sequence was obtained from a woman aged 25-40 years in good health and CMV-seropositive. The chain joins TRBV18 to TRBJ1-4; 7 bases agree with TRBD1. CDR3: CASSPQGAEEKLFF. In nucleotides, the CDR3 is TGTGCCAGCTCACCACAGGGGGCGGAAGAAAAACTGTTTTTT.